Listed below are T cell receptor beta chains from one sample, sequenced in a study of early T cells in non-severe SARS-CoV-2 infection. Via MiXCR, TCRdb re-called the 5' RACE reads, giving one row per CDR3 protein. The sample records some 96,000 distinct CDR3 sequences, approximately 10% being singletons. Sequences were derived from whole blood, sampled at baseline. These receptors were taken from an adult who was a healthcare worker with PCR-confirmed SARS-CoV-2 infection or an uninfected control (not recorded which). CDR3s include the opening cysteine and the closing phenylalanine or tryptophan. A D gene is named only where the DNA matches it firmly. Size tells how often a clone was seen (once, few, many) or the class of an expanded clone, and some rows leave it out.

j_call: TRBJ2-6
clone_size: many
cdr3_length: 19
v_call: TRBV7-2
d_call: TRBD2
cdr3_nt: TGTGCCAGCAGCTTAGTTTCTAGCGGCCTGAGCTCTGGGGCCAACGTCCTGACTTTC
cdr3_aa: CASSLVSSGLSSGANVLTF

j_call: TRBJ2-7
clone_size: many
cdr3_length: 15
v_call: TRBV4-3
d_call: TRBD1
cdr3_nt: TGCGCCAGCAGCCTAAGTGCGACAGGGAGCTACGAGCAGTACTTC
cdr3_aa: CASSLSATGSYEQYF

j_call: TRBJ2-5
clone_size: few
cdr3_length: 14
v_call: TRBV10-3
d_call: TRBD1
cdr3_nt: TGTGCCATCAGTGAGGACAGGGGACAAGAGACCCAGTACTTC
cdr3_aa: CAISEDRGQETQYF

j_call: TRBJ2-3
clone_size: .
cdr3_length: 14
v_call: TRBV19
d_call: .
cdr3_nt: TGTGCCAGTAGTAGACAGATAAAGGCAGATACGCAGTATTTT
cdr3_aa: CASSRQIKADTQYF

j_call: TRBJ1-6
clone_size: few
cdr3_length: 13
v_call: TRBV5-4
d_call: TRBD1
cdr3_nt: TGTGCCAGCAGCCTGGACAGGGGGTGGCCCCTCCACTTT
cdr3_aa: CASSLDRGWPLHF

j_call: TRBJ2-1
clone_size: few
cdr3_length: 15
v_call: TRBV6-5
d_call: TRBD2
cdr3_nt: TGTGCCAGCAGTTCCTCAAGCGGGGGGTACAATGAGCAGTTCTTC
cdr3_aa: CASSSSSGGYNEQFF

j_call: TRBJ2-7
clone_size: .
cdr3_length: 14
v_call: TRBV6-5
d_call: .
cdr3_nt: TGTGCCAGCAGTTACACGGACAGTAGTTACGAGCAGTACTTC
cdr3_aa: CASSYTDSSYEQYF

j_call: TRBJ1-2
clone_size: many
cdr3_length: 14
v_call: TRBV5-1
d_call: .
cdr3_nt: TGCGCCAGCAGCTTCGAGAAGGGCGGAAATGGCTACACCTTC
cdr3_aa: CASSFEKGGNGYTF

j_call: TRBJ2-3
clone_size: many
cdr3_length: 15
v_call: TRBV5-1
d_call: .
cdr3_nt: TGCGCCAGCAGCTTTGCTCCATCGGGCACAGATACGCAGTATTTT
cdr3_aa: CASSFAPSGTDTQYF

j_call: TRBJ2-1
clone_size: .
cdr3_length: 18
v_call: TRBV12-3/TRBV12-4
d_call: TRBD2
cdr3_nt: TGTGCCAGCAGTTTAGGGGGACTAGCGAGGAGGTTCGGACGTGAGCAGTTCTTC
cdr3_aa: CASSLGGLARRFGREQFF

j_call: TRBJ2-2
clone_size: many
cdr3_length: 16
v_call: TRBV7-2
d_call: .
cdr3_nt: TGTGCCAGCAGCCCCAATAGAGGGGGAGGCACCGGGGAGCTGTTTTTT
cdr3_aa: CASSPNRGGGTGELFF

j_call: TRBJ2-2
clone_size: .
cdr3_length: 15
v_call: TRBV10-2
d_call: .
cdr3_nt: TGCGCCAGCACCACTTGGACTGGTAACACCGGGGAGCTGTTTTTT
cdr3_aa: CASTTWTGNTGELFF

j_call: TRBJ1-2
clone_size: .
cdr3_length: 13
v_call: TRBV5-4
d_call: .
cdr3_nt: TGTGCCAGCAGCTTGGACTTTAACTATGGCTACACCTTC
cdr3_aa: CASSLDFNYGYTF

j_call: TRBJ1-1
clone_size: few
cdr3_length: 13
v_call: TRBV12-3/TRBV12-4
d_call: .
cdr3_nt: TGTGCCAGCAGTCAAAGGGGGGACACTGAAGCTTTCTTT
cdr3_aa: CASSQRGDTEAFF

j_call: TRBJ2-1
clone_size: few
cdr3_length: 15
v_call: TRBV7-8
d_call: .
cdr3_nt: TGTGCCAGCAGCTTCCTTTTGGGGGCCGGTAGTGAGCAGTTCTTC
cdr3_aa: CASSFLLGAGSEQFF

j_call: TRBJ1-1
clone_size: .
cdr3_length: 11
v_call: TRBV29-1
d_call: .
cdr3_nt: TGCAGCGTTGTGAGTAGAGCTGAAGCTTTCTTT
cdr3_aa: CSVVSRAEAFF

j_call: TRBJ2-2
clone_size: few
cdr3_length: 14
v_call: TRBV27
d_call: TRBD1
cdr3_nt: TGTGCCAGCAGTCAATGGGACAGCACCGGGGAGCTGTTTTTT
cdr3_aa: CASSQWDSTGELFF

j_call: TRBJ2-3
clone_size: few
cdr3_length: 15
v_call: TRBV5-1
d_call: TRBD2
cdr3_nt: TGCGCCAGCAGCCTGGGGAGGGCAGGCACAGATACGCAGTATTTT
cdr3_aa: CASSLGRAGTDTQYF

j_call: TRBJ2-5
clone_size: many
cdr3_length: 14
v_call: TRBV18
d_call: .
cdr3_nt: TGTGCCAGCTCACCTCGGCAGTCCCAAGAGACCCAGTACTTC
cdr3_aa: CASSPRQSQETQYF

j_call: TRBJ2-1
clone_size: few
cdr3_length: 13
v_call: TRBV10-3
d_call: .
cdr3_nt: TGTGCCACCGGGACTCCCTCCTACAATGAGCAGTTCTTC
cdr3_aa: CATGTPSYNEQFF

j_call: TRBJ2-1
clone_size: few
cdr3_length: 12
v_call: TRBV29-1
d_call: TRBD1
cdr3_nt: TGCAGCGCCACAGGGGGCTTCGGTGAGCAGTTCTTC
cdr3_aa: CSATGGFGEQFF

j_call: TRBJ2-1
clone_size: .
cdr3_length: 17
v_call: TRBV5-1
d_call: .
cdr3_nt: TGCGCCAGCAGCCCAACCCCCACAACTGGCTCCTACAATGAGCAGTTCTTC
cdr3_aa: CASSPTPTTGSYNEQFF

j_call: TRBJ2-7
clone_size: .
cdr3_length: 16
v_call: TRBV18
d_call: TRBD2
cdr3_nt: TGTGCCAGCTCACCGGTCGGACTAGCGGCCTCCTACGAGCAGTACTTC
cdr3_aa: CASSPVGLAASYEQYF

j_call: TRBJ2-1
clone_size: many
cdr3_length: 14
v_call: TRBV2
d_call: .
cdr3_nt: TGTGCCAGCAGTCCTGACAGTTCCTACAATGAGCAGTTCTTC
cdr3_aa: CASSPDSSYNEQFF

j_call: TRBJ1-2
clone_size: few
cdr3_length: 16
v_call: TRBV19
d_call: TRBD1
cdr3_nt: TGTGCCAGTACCACCCCGGAATGGGACAGGGTTTATGGCTACACCTTC
cdr3_aa: CASTTPEWDRVYGYTF

j_call: TRBJ2-7
clone_size: .
cdr3_length: 13
v_call: TRBV14
d_call: .
cdr3_nt: TGTGCCAGCAGCCCTCGAGGAGGGGTCGAGCAGTACTTC
cdr3_aa: CASSPRGGVEQYF

j_call: TRBJ2-7
clone_size: few
cdr3_length: 13
v_call: TRBV12-3/TRBV12-4
d_call: TRBD2
cdr3_nt: TGTGCCAGCGCCATACTGCGGGGGTACGAGCAGTACTTC
cdr3_aa: CASAILRGYEQYF

j_call: TRBJ2-1
clone_size: .
cdr3_length: 12
v_call: TRBV19
d_call: .
cdr3_nt: TGTGCCAGCGGGGATACCTACAATGAGCAGTTCTTC
cdr3_aa: CASGDTYNEQFF

j_call: TRBJ2-3
clone_size: .
cdr3_length: 15
v_call: TRBV2
d_call: TRBD2
cdr3_nt: TGTGCCAGCGGCGGACTAGCGGGAGTGGCAGATACGCAGTATTTT
cdr3_aa: CASGGLAGVADTQYF

j_call: TRBJ1-2
clone_size: many
cdr3_length: 12
v_call: TRBV7-2
d_call: .
cdr3_nt: TGTGCCAGCAGCTTGCTACAGGCTGGCTACACCTTC
cdr3_aa: CASSLLQAGYTF

j_call: TRBJ1-2
clone_size: many
cdr3_length: 13
v_call: TRBV7-2
d_call: .
cdr3_nt: TGTGCCAGCAGCTTCCCACAGGGACGCGGCTACACCTTC
cdr3_aa: CASSFPQGRGYTF

j_call: TRBJ2-5
clone_size: few
cdr3_length: 13
v_call: TRBV29-1
d_call: TRBD1
cdr3_nt: TGCAGCGTTGAACGGACAGGTTTAGAGACCCAGTACTTC
cdr3_aa: CSVERTGLETQYF

j_call: TRBJ1-3
clone_size: few
cdr3_length: 14
v_call: TRBV19
d_call: .
cdr3_nt: TGTGCTACGGGTGTTACCCACTCTGGAAACACCATATATTTT
cdr3_aa: CATGVTHSGNTIYF

j_call: TRBJ1-5
clone_size: many
cdr3_length: 14
v_call: TRBV19
d_call: .
cdr3_nt: TGTGCCAGTAGTAGGGACGGGTTCAATCAGCCCCAGCATTTT
cdr3_aa: CASSRDGFNQPQHF

j_call: TRBJ1-5
clone_size: .
cdr3_length: 15
v_call: TRBV6-2/TRBV6-3
d_call: TRBD1
cdr3_nt: TGTGCCAGCAGTTCACAGGGGTATAGCAATCAGCCCCAGCATTTT
cdr3_aa: CASSSQGYSNQPQHF

j_call: TRBJ1-3
clone_size: .
cdr3_length: 16
v_call: TRBV4-2
d_call: .
cdr3_nt: TGTGCCAGCAGCCAAGATCGGCAAGGCCCTGGAAACACCATATATTTT
cdr3_aa: CASSQDRQGPGNTIYF

j_call: TRBJ2-7
clone_size: few
cdr3_length: 14
v_call: TRBV9
d_call: .
cdr3_nt: TGTGCCAGCGGATTTTCAGGGGATAGCGACGAGCAGTACTTC
cdr3_aa: CASGFSGDSDEQYF

j_call: TRBJ2-3
clone_size: .
cdr3_length: 17
v_call: TRBV5-8
d_call: TRBD2
cdr3_nt: TGTGCCAGCAGCTTGCGGACTAGCGGGGTTAGCACAGATACGCAGTATTTT
cdr3_aa: CASSLRTSGVSTDTQYF

j_call: TRBJ1-1
clone_size: .
cdr3_length: 12
v_call: TRBV30
d_call: .
cdr3_nt: TGTGCCTGGGACAGTGTGAACACTGAAGCTTTCTTT
cdr3_aa: CAWDSVNTEAFF

j_call: TRBJ1-1
clone_size: .
cdr3_length: 12
v_call: TRBV30
d_call: .
cdr3_nt: TGTGCCTACGGGGGGTACAACACTGAAGCTTTCTTT
cdr3_aa: CAYGGYNTEAFF

j_call: TRBJ1-5
clone_size: many
cdr3_length: 14
v_call: TRBV19
d_call: .
cdr3_nt: TGTGCCAGTAGTCCTGGGGTAAGCATCCAGCCCCAGCATTTT
cdr3_aa: CASSPGVSIQPQHF

j_call: TRBJ2-2
clone_size: few
cdr3_length: 17
v_call: TRBV7-9
d_call: TRBD1
cdr3_nt: TGTGCCAGCAGCTCGCTAAGGACAGGGAGATCGACCGGGGAGCTGTTTTTT
cdr3_aa: CASSSLRTGRSTGELFF

j_call: TRBJ1-2
clone_size: many
cdr3_length: 14
v_call: TRBV5-8
d_call: TRBD1
cdr3_nt: TGTGCCAGCAGCATAGAGACAGGGTACTATGGCTACACCTTC
cdr3_aa: CASSIETGYYGYTF

j_call: TRBJ2-5
clone_size: many
cdr3_length: 14
v_call: TRBV10-3
d_call: TRBD2
cdr3_nt: TGTGCCATCAGTGATTCGGGAGGTCAAGAGACCCAGTACTTC
cdr3_aa: CAISDSGGQETQYF

j_call: TRBJ2-7
clone_size: few
cdr3_length: 14
v_call: TRBV18
d_call: TRBD2
cdr3_nt: TGTGCCAGCTCACCATTAGCGGGGGCTACCGAGCAGTACTTC
cdr3_aa: CASSPLAGATEQYF